The clone carrying this T cell receptor (beta chain) was counted between two and nine times. This record comes from a study of T-cell memory formation after mild COVID-19. MiXCR, run by TCRdb on the 5' RACE reads, gives a single entry per CDR3 protein. In the table there are approximately 240,000 distinct CDR3 sequences, over 15% of which are singletons. The ends lost 5 bases at V and 7 bases at J; junction bases unmatched: 8. CDR3 length: 15 residues. Germline V CDR1 and CDR2: SGHTA, FQGTGA. The source of this sequence is a man aged 18 to 30 who had mild COVID-19 (a few samples of this study predate the infection). Cell type and time point are not known. Sequences were obtained from PBMCs or a T cell subset sorted from them (not recorded which). V is TRBV7-3 and J is TRBJ1-6; TRBD1 aligns across 7 bases. The CDR3 nucleotides read TGTGCCAGCAGCCTAGGGGGCGCGTTGAATTCACCCCTCCACTTT. Translating it yields CASSLGGALNSPLHF.